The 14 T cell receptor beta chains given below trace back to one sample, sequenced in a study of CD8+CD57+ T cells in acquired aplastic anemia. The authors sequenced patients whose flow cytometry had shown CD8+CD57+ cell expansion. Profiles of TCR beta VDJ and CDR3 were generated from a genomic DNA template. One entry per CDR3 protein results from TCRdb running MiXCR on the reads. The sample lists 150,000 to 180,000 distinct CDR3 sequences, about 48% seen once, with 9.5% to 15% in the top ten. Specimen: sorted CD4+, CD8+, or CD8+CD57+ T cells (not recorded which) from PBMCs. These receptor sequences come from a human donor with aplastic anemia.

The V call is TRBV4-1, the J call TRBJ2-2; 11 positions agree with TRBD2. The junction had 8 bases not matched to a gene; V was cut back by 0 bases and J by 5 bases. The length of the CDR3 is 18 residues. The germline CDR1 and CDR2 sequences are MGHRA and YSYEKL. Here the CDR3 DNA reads TGCGCCAGCAGCCAAGAGTTAGCGGGAGGGCCAAGGACCGGGGAGCTGTTTTTT. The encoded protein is CASSQELAGGPRTGELFF.

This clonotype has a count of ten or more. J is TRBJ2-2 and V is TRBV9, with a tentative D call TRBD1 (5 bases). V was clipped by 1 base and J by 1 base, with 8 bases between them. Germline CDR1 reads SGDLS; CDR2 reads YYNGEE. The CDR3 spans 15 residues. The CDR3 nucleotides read TGTGCCAGCAGCGTAAGGACAAAGAACACCGGGGAGCTGTTTTTT. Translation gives CASSVRTKNTGELFF.

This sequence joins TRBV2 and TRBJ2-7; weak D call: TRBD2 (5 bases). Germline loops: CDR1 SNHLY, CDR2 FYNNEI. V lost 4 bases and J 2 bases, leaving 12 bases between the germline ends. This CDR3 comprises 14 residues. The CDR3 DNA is TGTGCCAGCAGTGCCGGCCGGGAAACCTACGAGCAGTACTTC. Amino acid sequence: CASSAGRETYEQYF.

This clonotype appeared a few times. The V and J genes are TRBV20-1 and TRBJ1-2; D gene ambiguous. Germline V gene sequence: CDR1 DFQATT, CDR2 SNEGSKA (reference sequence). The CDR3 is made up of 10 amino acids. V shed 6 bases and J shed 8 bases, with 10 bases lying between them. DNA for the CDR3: TGCAGTGCCTCCCCATCCGGCTACACCTTC. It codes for CSASPSGYTF.

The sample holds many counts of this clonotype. The CDR3 coding sequence is TGTGCCAGCAGCGTAAAGGGGACAGCGAACACTGAAGCTTTCTTT. Encoded protein: CASSVKGTANTEAFF. The chain joins TRBV9 to TRBJ1-1, with 7 bases fitting TRBD1. Trimming took 1 base from V and 1 from J; bases not matched to a gene: 4. The CDR3 length is 15 residues. Per the germline V gene, CDR1 is SGDLS and CDR2 is YYNGEE.

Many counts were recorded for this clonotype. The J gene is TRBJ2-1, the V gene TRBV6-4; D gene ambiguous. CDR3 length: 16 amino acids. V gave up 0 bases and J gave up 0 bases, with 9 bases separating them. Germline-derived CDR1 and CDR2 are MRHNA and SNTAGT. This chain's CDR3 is CASSDSGASSYNEQFF. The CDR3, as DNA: TGTGCCAGCAGTGACTCTGGCGCCAGCTCCTACAATGAGCAGTTCTTC.

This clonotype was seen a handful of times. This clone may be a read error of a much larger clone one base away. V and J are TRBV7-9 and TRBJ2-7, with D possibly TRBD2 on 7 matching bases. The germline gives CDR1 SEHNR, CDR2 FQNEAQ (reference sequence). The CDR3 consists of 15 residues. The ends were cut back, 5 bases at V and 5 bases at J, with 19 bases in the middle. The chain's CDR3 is CASSPLEGGDHEQYF. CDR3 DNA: TGTGCCAGCAGCCCCTTAGAGGGGGGGGACCACGAGCAGTACTTC.

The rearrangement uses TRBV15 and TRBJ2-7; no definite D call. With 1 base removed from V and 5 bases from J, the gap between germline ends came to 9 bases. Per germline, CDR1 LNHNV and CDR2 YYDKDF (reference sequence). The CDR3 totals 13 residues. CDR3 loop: CATSRGYWDEQYF. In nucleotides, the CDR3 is TGTGCCACCAGCAGAGGGTATTGGGACGAGCAGTACTTC.

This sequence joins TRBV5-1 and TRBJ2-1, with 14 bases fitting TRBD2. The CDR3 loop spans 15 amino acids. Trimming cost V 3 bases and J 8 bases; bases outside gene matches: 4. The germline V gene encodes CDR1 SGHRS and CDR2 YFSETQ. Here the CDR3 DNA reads TGCGCCAGCAGCTGGGGACTAGCGGGGGCCCATGAGCAGTTCTTC. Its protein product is CASSWGLAGAHEQFF.

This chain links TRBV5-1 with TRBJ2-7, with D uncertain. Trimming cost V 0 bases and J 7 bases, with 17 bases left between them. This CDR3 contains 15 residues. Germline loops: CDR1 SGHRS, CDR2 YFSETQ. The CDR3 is CASSLAIAGPEEQYF. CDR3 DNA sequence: TGCGCCAGCAGCTTGGCCATAGCTGGTCCTGAAGAGCAGTACTTC.

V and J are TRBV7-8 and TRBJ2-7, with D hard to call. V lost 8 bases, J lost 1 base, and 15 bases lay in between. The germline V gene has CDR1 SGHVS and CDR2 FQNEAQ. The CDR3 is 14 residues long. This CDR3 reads CASLDREVSYEQYF. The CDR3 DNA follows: TGTGCCAGCCTCGACCGTGAGGTGTCCTACGAGCAGTACTTC.

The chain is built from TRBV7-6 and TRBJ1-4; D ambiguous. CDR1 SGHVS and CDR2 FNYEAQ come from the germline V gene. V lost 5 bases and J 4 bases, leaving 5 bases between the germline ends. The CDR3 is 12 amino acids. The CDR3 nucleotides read TGTGCCAGCAGCCTTCATAATGAAAAACTGTTTTTT. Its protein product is CASSLHNEKLFF.

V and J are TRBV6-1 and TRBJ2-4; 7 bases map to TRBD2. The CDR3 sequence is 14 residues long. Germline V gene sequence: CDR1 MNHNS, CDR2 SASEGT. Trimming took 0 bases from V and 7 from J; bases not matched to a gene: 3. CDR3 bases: TGTGCCAGCAGTGAAGCGGGAGGGCCTAACATTCAGTACTTC. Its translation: CASSEAGGPNIQYF.

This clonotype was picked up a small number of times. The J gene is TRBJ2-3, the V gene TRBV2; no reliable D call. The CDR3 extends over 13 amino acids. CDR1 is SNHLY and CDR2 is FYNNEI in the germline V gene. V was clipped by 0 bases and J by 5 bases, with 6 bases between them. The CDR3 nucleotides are TGTGCCAGCAGTGAAGCAGGCGTAGATACGCAGTATTTT. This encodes CASSEAGVDTQYF.